This TCR beta chain was sequenced in a study of Graves' ophthalmopathy and Graves' hyperthyroidism. Amplified TCR beta CDR3 regions were obtained using RNA transcripts as template. RT-PCR in the first round used HTBI primers; a second-round multiplex PCR followed. TCRdb ran MiXCR on the multiplex PCR reads and lists one entry per CDR3 protein. The sample has around 1.1 million distinct CDR3 sequences; 35% to 40% are singletons. Germline CDR1 is SGDLS and CDR2 is YYNGEE. The V segment lost 3 bases and the J segment 7 bases; nucleotides outside the gene matches: 9. The CDR3 is 15 residues long. The table lists this clonotype with many counts.

What was sequenced was peripheral blood or thyroid tissue (not recorded which). This chain connects TRBV9 to TRBJ1-4; 7 nucleotides match TRBD1. The receptor was isolated from an adult man with Graves' hyperthyroidism. The DNA of the CDR3 is TGTGCCAGCAGCGCCGGGACAGACATACGTGAAAAACTGTTTTTT. Its translation: CASSAGTDIREKLFF. Full variable domain (rest looked up from reference TRBV9 and TRBJ1-4): DSGVTQTPKHLITATGQRVTLRCSPRSGDLSVYWYQQSLDQGLQFLIQYYNGEERAKGNILERFSAQQFPDLHSELNLSSLELGDSALYFCASSAGTDIREKLFFGSGTQLSVL.